A selection of T cell receptor beta chains follows, all from one sample in a study of glioma-infiltrating T cells after dendritic cell vaccination. The assay was immunoSEQ multiplex PCR, and TCRdb's table has in-frame clones only and misses some. Among around 97,000 clones listed, roughly four fifths were seen once. This material consisted of blood, taken before dendritic cell vaccination. The receptors stem from a human donor with glioblastoma. Both conserved end residues are part of each CDR3. The D gene is left open where the match is weak. A row's size may be missing; if present it is once, few, many or a size class.

CDR3 DNA: TGTGCCAGCAGCTTACAGCGGGGGGGCACAGATACGCAGTATTTT
CDR3 protein: CASSLQRGGTDTQYF
J gene: TRBJ2-3
clone size: -
V gene: TRBV7-9
D gene: TRBD2

CDR3 DNA: TGTGCCTGGCGGGGGGACAGGGGGCACAACAATGAGCAGTTCTTC
CDR3 protein: CAWRGDRGHNNEQFF
J gene: TRBJ2-1
clone size: -
V gene: TRBV30
D gene: TRBD1

CDR3 DNA: TGCGCCAGCAGCTCCACAGCGACTAGCGGGGGGGGGCGGCAGTTCTTC
CDR3 protein: CASSSTATSGGGRQFF
J gene: TRBJ2-1
clone size: -
V gene: TRBV5-1
D gene: TRBD2

CDR3 DNA: TGTGCCACCAGCAGAGATATGTACCTCAGCTCCTACGAGCAGTACTTC
CDR3 protein: CATSRDMYLSSYEQYF
J gene: TRBJ2-7
clone size: -
V gene: TRBV15
D gene: -

CDR3 DNA: TGTGCCAGCAGCCCCATGACCGTAGCCAACTATGGCTACACCTTC
CDR3 protein: CASSPMTVANYGYTF
J gene: TRBJ1-2
clone size: -
V gene: TRBV11-2
D gene: -

CDR3 DNA: TGTGCCAGCAGCCAAGCTAGGAGCTCCTATAATTCACCCCTCCACTTT
CDR3 protein: CASSQARSSYNSPLHF
J gene: TRBJ1-6
clone size: -
V gene: TRBV4-2
D gene: -

CDR3 DNA: TGTGCCAGCAGCTTAGCGGCAGCGGGGGAAAAACTGTTTTTT
CDR3 protein: CASSLAAAGEKLFF
J gene: TRBJ1-4
clone size: -
V gene: TRBV7-2
D gene: -

CDR3 DNA: TGTGCCTGGTCCGTCGCCCGAGGAGAAAAACTGTTTTTT
CDR3 protein: CAWSVARGEKLFF
J gene: TRBJ1-4
clone size: -
V gene: TRBV30
D gene: -

CDR3 DNA: TGTGCTAGTGGTTTGAGCGGTTTGGGCTACACCTTC
CDR3 protein: CASGLSGLGYTF
J gene: TRBJ1-2
clone size: -
V gene: TRBV12-5
D gene: -

CDR3 DNA: TGCGCCAGCACCCCCACCTGGACAGGACGACTGAACACTGAAGCTTTCTTT
CDR3 protein: CASTPTWTGRLNTEAFF
J gene: TRBJ1-1
clone size: -
V gene: TRBV4-1
D gene: TRBD1

CDR3 DNA: TGTGCCAGCACTCGGGGGGAGGCTGGCTATGGCTACACCTTC
CDR3 protein: CASTRGEAGYGYTF
J gene: TRBJ1-2
clone size: -
V gene: TRBV11-3
D gene: -

CDR3 DNA: TGCAGCGTTGAATGGACAGGGGGAAACACCATATATTTT
CDR3 protein: CSVEWTGGNTIYF
J gene: TRBJ1-3
clone size: -
V gene: TRBV29-1
D gene: TRBD1

CDR3 DNA: TGCGCCAGCAGCCCAGGACAGGGGGCTGACTATGGCTACACCTTC
CDR3 protein: CASSPGQGADYGYTF
J gene: TRBJ1-2
clone size: -
V gene: TRBV4-1
D gene: TRBD1

CDR3 DNA: TGTGCCAGCAGCAGGACAGTTGAAGCTTTCTTT
CDR3 protein: CASSRTVEAFF
J gene: TRBJ1-1
clone size: few
V gene: TRBV7-2
D gene: -

CDR3 DNA: TGTGCCACCAGCAGAGAGGACAGACCTACCAGCGAGCAGTTCTTC
CDR3 protein: CATSREDRPTSEQFF
J gene: TRBJ2-1
clone size: -
V gene: TRBV15
D gene: -

CDR3 DNA: TGTGCCAGCAGCTTAGAGAGCACGCAGTATTTT
CDR3 protein: CASSLESTQYF
J gene: TRBJ2-3
clone size: once
V gene: TRBV7-6
D gene: -

CDR3 DNA: TGTGCCAGCAGCGCAACGGACAGTAACACTGAAGCTTTCTTT
CDR3 protein: CASSATDSNTEAFF
J gene: TRBJ1-1
clone size: many
V gene: TRBV7-9
D gene: -

CDR3 DNA: TGTGCCAGCAGCGATCACTACTCGGAGACCCAGTACTTC
CDR3 protein: CASSDHYSETQYF
J gene: TRBJ2-5
clone size: -
V gene: TRBV7-2
D gene: -

CDR3 DNA: TGTGCCAGTAGTATAGATCTTGTGACAGGGCCCGGGGCCAACGTCCTGACTTTC
CDR3 protein: CASSIDLVTGPGANVLTF
J gene: TRBJ2-6
clone size: -
V gene: TRBV19
D gene: TRBD1

CDR3 DNA: TGTGCCAGTAGTGCGGAACAGGGTTATGAGACCCAGTACTTC
CDR3 protein: CASSAEQGYETQYF
J gene: TRBJ2-5
clone size: -
V gene: TRBV19
D gene: -

CDR3 DNA: TGTGCCAGCAGTGAAGCGTACAGGGGGTCACGTGCTTTCTTT
CDR3 protein: CASSEAYRGSRAFF
J gene: TRBJ1-1
clone size: once
V gene: TRBV2
D gene: TRBD1

CDR3 DNA: TGTGCCAGTAGTATACGAGCGACAGGGGGGGATGAAAAACTGTTTTTT
CDR3 protein: CASSIRATGGDEKLFF
J gene: TRBJ1-4
clone size: -
V gene: TRBV19
D gene: TRBD1

CDR3 DNA: TGTGCCAGCTCACCACCGGGGACAGGGATTTATGGCTACACCTTC
CDR3 protein: CASSPPGTGIYGYTF
J gene: TRBJ1-2
clone size: -
V gene: TRBV18
D gene: TRBD1

CDR3 DNA: TGTGCCAGCAGCCCGTACAGGGCCAGCTCCTACGAGCAGTACTTC
CDR3 protein: CASSPYRASSYEQYF
J gene: TRBJ2-7
clone size: -
V gene: TRBV7-9
D gene: -

CDR3 DNA: TGTGCCAGTAACCCCGACAACCGGTACTACGAGCAGTACTTC
CDR3 protein: CASNPDNRYYEQYF
J gene: TRBJ2-7
clone size: -
V gene: TRBV19
D gene: -

CDR3 DNA: TGTGCCAGCAGCGACGGGACTAGCGGGGGTCTTTACAATGAGCAGTTCTTC
CDR3 protein: CASSDGTSGGLYNEQFF
J gene: TRBJ2-1
clone size: -
V gene: TRBV13
D gene: TRBD2

CDR3 DNA: TGTGCCAGCTCACCACCGGGACAGGGTGGCTACGAGCAGTACTTC
CDR3 protein: CASSPPGQGGYEQYF
J gene: TRBJ2-7
clone size: few
V gene: TRBV18
D gene: TRBD1

CDR3 DNA: TGCGCCAGCAGCCAAGAGGCGGGGCAGGGGGCACTTGGCTACACCTTC
CDR3 protein: CASSQEAGQGALGYTF
J gene: TRBJ1-2
clone size: -
V gene: TRBV4-1
D gene: TRBD1

CDR3 DNA: TGCAGCGTTGACAGGGGGCCTAGCTCAGATACGCAGTATTTT
CDR3 protein: CSVDRGPSSDTQYF
J gene: TRBJ2-3
clone size: -
V gene: TRBV29-1
D gene: TRBD1

CDR3 DNA: TGTGCCAGCTCACCAACCAGGGGACAACAAAGGAACACTGAAGCTTTCTTT
CDR3 protein: CASSPTRGQQRNTEAFF
J gene: TRBJ1-1
clone size: once
V gene: TRBV18
D gene: -

CDR3 DNA: TGCGCCAGCAGGGTGGACAGGGGGGACACTGAAGCTTTCTTT
CDR3 protein: CASRVDRGDTEAFF
J gene: TRBJ1-1
clone size: -
V gene: TRBV4-1
D gene: TRBD1

CDR3 DNA: TGTGCTAGTGGTTTGCAGGGGGGCACTGAAGCTTTCTTT
CDR3 protein: CASGLQGGTEAFF
J gene: TRBJ1-1
clone size: -
V gene: TRBV12-5
D gene: TRBD1

CDR3 DNA: TGTGCCAGTAGTATGAGTCACTTCGACAGGGCCATTGGCTACACCTTC
CDR3 protein: CASSMSHFDRAIGYTF
J gene: TRBJ1-2
clone size: -
V gene: TRBV19
D gene: TRBD1

CDR3 DNA: TGTGCCAGCTCCCCCGAAGGGCAGGGGGCGTCCGGCTACACCTTC
CDR3 protein: CASSPEGQGASGYTF
J gene: TRBJ1-2
clone size: -
V gene: TRBV6-5
D gene: TRBD1

CDR3 DNA: TGTGCCAGCAGTCGGACAGAGATGAACACTGAAGCTTTCTTT
CDR3 protein: CASSRTEMNTEAFF
J gene: TRBJ1-1
clone size: few
V gene: TRBV6-5
D gene: -

CDR3 DNA: TGTGCCAGCAGTTACCGGGGGGGAGAGACCCAGTACTTC
CDR3 protein: CASSYRGGETQYF
J gene: TRBJ2-5
clone size: -
V gene: TRBV6-5
D gene: TRBD2

CDR3 DNA: TGTGCCAGCAGCTTGGAACAGGCGAGCACAGATACGCAGTATTTT
CDR3 protein: CASSLEQASTDTQYF
J gene: TRBJ2-3
clone size: once
V gene: TRBV5-4
D gene: -

CDR3 DNA: TGCGCCAGCAGCTTGGGACAGGGCGATCGGCAGTATTTT
CDR3 protein: CASSLGQGDRQYF
J gene: TRBJ2-3
clone size: few
V gene: TRBV5-1
D gene: TRBD1

CDR3 DNA: TGTGCCAGCTCCGGGACAGGGGGCGGATACGAGCAGTACTTC
CDR3 protein: CASSGTGGGYEQYF
J gene: TRBJ2-7
clone size: -
V gene: TRBV7-9
D gene: TRBD1

CDR3 DNA: TGTGCCAGCAGCTTGGGGCCGGGACAGGGGAACACCGGGGAGCTGTTTTTT
CDR3 protein: CASSLGPGQGNTGELFF
J gene: TRBJ2-2
clone size: -
V gene: TRBV5-6
D gene: TRBD1

CDR3 DNA: TGTGCCACCAGCAGAAGGCAGGGGGTATATGGCTACACCTTC
CDR3 protein: CATSRRQGVYGYTF
J gene: TRBJ1-2
clone size: -
V gene: TRBV15
D gene: TRBD1

CDR3 DNA: TGTGCCACCAGCAGAGAGGACAGGGTGACAGATACGCAGTATTTT
CDR3 protein: CATSREDRVTDTQYF
J gene: TRBJ2-3
clone size: -
V gene: TRBV15
D gene: TRBD1

CDR3 DNA: TGTGCCATCACCAGGGACAGCAATGTGGGCTACACCTTC
CDR3 protein: CAITRDSNVGYTF
J gene: TRBJ1-2
clone size: few
V gene: TRBV10-3
D gene: TRBD1

CDR3 DNA: TGCGCCAGCAGTGAGGGGCCAAGGAACACTGAAGCTTTCTTT
CDR3 protein: CASSEGPRNTEAFF
J gene: TRBJ1-1
clone size: -
V gene: TRBV10-1
D gene: -

CDR3 DNA: TGTGCCAGCGGACACCGGGACAGGAGTGAAAAACTGTTTTTT
CDR3 protein: CASGHRDRSEKLFF
J gene: TRBJ1-4
clone size: few
V gene: TRBV6-5
D gene: TRBD1

CDR3 DNA: TGTGCCAGCAGACCTAACCGGGACAGGGCCGAGATAGGGGTTGGCTACACCTTC
CDR3 protein: CASRPNRDRAEIGVGYTF
J gene: TRBJ1-2
clone size: -
V gene: TRBV27
D gene: TRBD1

CDR3 DNA: TGCGCCAGCGGGGCGGGGGGGAGAGATACGCAGTATTTT
CDR3 protein: CASGAGGRDTQYF
J gene: TRBJ2-3
clone size: -
V gene: TRBV5-1
D gene: TRBD2

CDR3 DNA: TGTGCCAGCAGCTTAGTTCTCTGGACAGGGCGTTATAACGAGCAGTACTTC
CDR3 protein: CASSLVLWTGRYNEQYF
J gene: TRBJ2-7
clone size: -
V gene: TRBV7-9
D gene: TRBD1

CDR3 DNA: TGTGCCAGCAGCTCCGGGAGGGGAAACGAAAAACTGTTTTTT
CDR3 protein: CASSSGRGNEKLFF
J gene: TRBJ1-4
clone size: -
V gene: TRBV6-5
D gene: -

CDR3 DNA: TGTGCCATTCAACAGGGATTGGGTGAAAAACTGTTTTTT
CDR3 protein: CAIQQGLGEKLFF
J gene: TRBJ1-4
clone size: few
V gene: TRBV7-9
D gene: -

CDR3 DNA: TGTGCCAGCAGTCCCCTCGGGCGGAGGGACATTCAGTACTTC
CDR3 protein: CASSPLGRRDIQYF
J gene: TRBJ2-4
clone size: -
V gene: TRBV27
D gene: -

CDR3 DNA: TGTGCCAGCAGCTTTTCTAGTGTCAGCACCGGGGAGCTGTTTTTT
CDR3 protein: CASSFSSVSTGELFF
J gene: TRBJ2-2
clone size: once
V gene: TRBV11-3
D gene: -

CDR3 DNA: TGCGCCAGCAGCTTGGGAGACAACGAGCAGTACTTC
CDR3 protein: CASSLGDNEQYF
J gene: TRBJ2-7
clone size: -
V gene: TRBV5-1
D gene: -

CDR3 DNA: TGTGCCAGCAGTTTAATGGCGGGGGGAACCTACGAGCAGTACTTC
CDR3 protein: CASSLMAGGTYEQYF
J gene: TRBJ2-7
clone size: few
V gene: TRBV27
D gene: TRBD2

CDR3 DNA: TGCGCCAGCAGCTTGGTCAGGGGGATGTACGAGCAGTACTTC
CDR3 protein: CASSLVRGMYEQYF
J gene: TRBJ2-7
clone size: -
V gene: TRBV5-1
D gene: TRBD1